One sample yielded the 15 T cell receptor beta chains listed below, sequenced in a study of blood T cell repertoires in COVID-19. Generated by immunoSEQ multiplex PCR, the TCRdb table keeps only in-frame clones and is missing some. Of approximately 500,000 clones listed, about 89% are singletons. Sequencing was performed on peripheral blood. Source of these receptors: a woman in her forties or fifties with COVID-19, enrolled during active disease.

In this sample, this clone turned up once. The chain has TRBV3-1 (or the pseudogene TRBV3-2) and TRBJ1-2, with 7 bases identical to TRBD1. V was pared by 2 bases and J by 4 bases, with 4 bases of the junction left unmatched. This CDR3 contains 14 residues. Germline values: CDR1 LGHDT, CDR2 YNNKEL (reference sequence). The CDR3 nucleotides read TGTGCCAGCAGCCAAAGACAGGGCAGCTATGGCTACACCTTC. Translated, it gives CASSQRQGSYGYTF.

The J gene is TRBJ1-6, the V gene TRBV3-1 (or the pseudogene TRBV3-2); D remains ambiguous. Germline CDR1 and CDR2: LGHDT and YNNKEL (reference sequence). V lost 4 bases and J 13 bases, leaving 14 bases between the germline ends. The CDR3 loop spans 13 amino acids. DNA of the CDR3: TGTGCCAGCAGCCCCCCTGGCTTTCACCCCCTCCACTTT. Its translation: CASSPPGFHPLHF.

Here the CDR3 reads CSVVLQGQWADTQYF. As DNA, the CDR3 is TGCAGCGTTGTTCTACAGGGCCAGTGGGCAGATACGCAGTATTTT. The genes are TRBV29-1 and TRBJ2-3; D may be TRBD1 (6 bases). This CDR3 region has 15 residues. Trimming left V 4 bases short and J 4 bases short, with 18 bases between. Germline lookup yields CDR1 SQVTM and CDR2 ANQGSEA.

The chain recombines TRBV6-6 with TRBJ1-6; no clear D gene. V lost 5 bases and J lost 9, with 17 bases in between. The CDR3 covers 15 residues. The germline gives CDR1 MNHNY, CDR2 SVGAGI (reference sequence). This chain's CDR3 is CASSTPEREGSPLHF. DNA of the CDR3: TGTGCCAGCAGTACCCCGGAGAGGGAAGGTTCACCCCTCCACTTT.

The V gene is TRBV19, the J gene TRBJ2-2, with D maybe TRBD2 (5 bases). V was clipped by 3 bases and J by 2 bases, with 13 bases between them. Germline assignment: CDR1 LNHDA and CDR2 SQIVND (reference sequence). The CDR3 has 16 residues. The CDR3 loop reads CASSMGLAVNTGELFF. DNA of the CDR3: TGTGCCAGTAGTATGGGTCTAGCAGTTAACACCGGGGAGCTGTTTTTT.

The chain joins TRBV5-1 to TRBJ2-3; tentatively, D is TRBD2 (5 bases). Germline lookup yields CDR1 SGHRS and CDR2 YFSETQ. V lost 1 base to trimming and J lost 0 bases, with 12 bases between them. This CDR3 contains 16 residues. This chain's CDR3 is CASSLSGTASTDTQYF. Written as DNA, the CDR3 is TGCGCCAGCAGCTTGAGCGGAACCGCCAGCACAGATACGCAGTATTTT.

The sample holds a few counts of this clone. The CDR3 region is CASSDRVGYTEAFF. CDR3 DNA sequence: TGTGCCAGCAGCGACAGGGTAGGGTACACTGAAGCTTTCTTT. The chain uses TRBV14 and TRBJ1-1; TRBD1 agrees at 7 bases. The V gene's germline CDR1 is SGHDN and CDR2 FVKESK. The CDR3 has 14 residues. V was clipped by 5 bases and J by 3 bases; unmatched bases: 6.

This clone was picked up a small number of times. The CDR3 region has the DNA TGTGCCAGCAGCTTAAGGGACAGCCGCGGGGAGCTGTTTTTT. Translating it yields CASSLRDSRGELFF. The rearrangement uses TRBV7-6 and TRBJ2-2; 7 bases map to TRBD1. CDR3 length equals 14 residues. The germline gives CDR1 SGHVS, CDR2 FNYEAQ. Trimming removed 2 bases from V and 7 bases from J; junction bases left unmatched: 4.

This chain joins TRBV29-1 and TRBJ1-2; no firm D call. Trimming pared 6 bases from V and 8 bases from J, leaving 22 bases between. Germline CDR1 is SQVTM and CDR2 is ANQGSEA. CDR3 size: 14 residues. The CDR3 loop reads CSVAGLPKGGGYTF. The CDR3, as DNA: TGCAGCGTGGCCGGACTCCCGAAGGGAGGGGGCTACACCTTC.

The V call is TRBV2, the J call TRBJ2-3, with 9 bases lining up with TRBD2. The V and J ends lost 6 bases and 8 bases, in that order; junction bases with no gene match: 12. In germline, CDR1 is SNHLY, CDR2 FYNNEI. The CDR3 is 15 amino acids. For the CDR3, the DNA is TGTGCCAGCAGAGCCCCGGAGGGACTAGCAGTTACGCAGTATTTT. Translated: CASRAPEGLAVTQYF.

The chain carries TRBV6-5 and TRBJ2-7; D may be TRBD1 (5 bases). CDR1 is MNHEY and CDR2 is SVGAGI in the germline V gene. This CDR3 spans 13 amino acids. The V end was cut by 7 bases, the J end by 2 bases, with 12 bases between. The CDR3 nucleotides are TGTGCCAGCACCGAAGGGGCCCCCTACGAGCAGTACTTC. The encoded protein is CASTEGAPYEQYF.

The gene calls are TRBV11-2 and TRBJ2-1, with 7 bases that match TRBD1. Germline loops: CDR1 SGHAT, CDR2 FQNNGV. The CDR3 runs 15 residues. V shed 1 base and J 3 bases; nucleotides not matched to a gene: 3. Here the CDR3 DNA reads TGTGCCAGCAGCTTAGTAGGGGGCGACTACAATGAGCAGTTCTTC. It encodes CASSLVGGDYNEQFF.

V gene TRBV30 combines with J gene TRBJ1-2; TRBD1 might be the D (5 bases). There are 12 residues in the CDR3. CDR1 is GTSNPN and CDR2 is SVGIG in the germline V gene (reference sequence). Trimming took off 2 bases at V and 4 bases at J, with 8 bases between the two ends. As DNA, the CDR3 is TGTGCCTGGAGTCCGACAGTCTATGGCTACACCTTC. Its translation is CAWSPTVYGYTF. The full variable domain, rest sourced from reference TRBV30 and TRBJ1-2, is SQTIHQWPATLVQPVGSPLSLECTVEGTSNPNLYWYRQAAGRGLQLLFYSVGIGQISSEVPQNLSASRPQDRQFILSSKKLLLSDSGFYLCAWSPTVYGYTFGSGTRLTVV.

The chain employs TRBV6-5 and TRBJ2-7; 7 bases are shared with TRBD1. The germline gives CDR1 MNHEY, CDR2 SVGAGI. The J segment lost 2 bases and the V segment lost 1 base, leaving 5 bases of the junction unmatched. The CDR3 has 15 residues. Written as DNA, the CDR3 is TGTGCCAGCAGTTACTTTTCCGGGACAGCCTACGAGCAGTACTTC. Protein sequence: CASSYFSGTAYEQYF.

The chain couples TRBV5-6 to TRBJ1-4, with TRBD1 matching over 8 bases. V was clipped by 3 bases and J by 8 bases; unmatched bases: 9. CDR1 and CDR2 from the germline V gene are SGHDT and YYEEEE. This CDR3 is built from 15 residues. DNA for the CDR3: TGTGCCAGCAGCTGGGGACAGGTAGACGGGGAAAAACTGTTTTTT. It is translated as CASSWGQVDGEKLFF.